These T cell receptor beta chains were read from a single sample in a study of technical replicates of blood from a handful of donors. TCRdb's copy holds only in-frame clones and misses some; the assay was immunoSEQ multiplex PCR. The sample holds roughly 80,000 clones, around nine tenths seen once. Sequencing was done on a sample of T cells isolated from PBMCs. The receptors come from a human donor in good health. Both conserved end residues are part of each CDR3. D genes are given only for firm matches. Size values are once, few and many counts, or a class for expanded clones, and some rows have none.

CDR3 length	D gene	V gene	J gene	clone size	CDR3 DNA	CDR3 protein
14	.	TRBV18	TRBJ1-2	.	TGTGCCAGCTCCGCGGCCGAAACAAACTATGGCTACACCTTC	CASSAAETNYGYTF
17	TRBD2	TRBV5-4	TRBJ2-7	.	TGTGCCAGCAGCTCTTGGGACCTTACTAGCGAGCCCTACGAGCAGTACTTC	CASSSWDLTSEPYEQYF
14	.	TRBV14	TRBJ2-7	.	TGTGCCAGCAGCCATCTTCGTTTTAGGGGGGAGCAGTACTTC	CASSHLRFRGEQYF
13	.	TRBV29-1	TRBJ1-4	.	TGCAGCGTTGGGGGGGGAGCTAATGAAAAACTGTTTTTT	CSVGGGANEKLFF
12	.	TRBV2	TRBJ2-1	.	TGTGCCAGCAGCACTTTGCGGAATGAGCAGTTCTTC	CASSTLRNEQFF
12	.	TRBV5-4	TRBJ2-7	.	TGTGCCAGCAGCTTGGACTACTACGAGCAGTACTTC	CASSLDYYEQYF
12	.	TRBV25-1	TRBJ1-2	.	TGTGCCAGCAGTGAATCGGGGGTTGGCTACACCTTC	CASSESGVGYTF
15	TRBD1	TRBV15	TRBJ1-4	.	TGTGCCACCAGCGGACAGGGCCGATCTAATGAAAAACTGCTTTTT	CATSGQGRSNEKLLF
16	TRBD2	TRBV4-3	TRBJ2-1	.	TGCGCCAGCAGCCAAGCCCTTACTAGCGGGAGTTCTGAGCAGTTCTTC	CASSQALTSGSSEQFF
14	.	TRBV7-2	TRBJ2-7	.	TGTGCCAGCAGCTTACGTCGGCAGGGCTACGAGCAGTACTTC	CASSLRRQGYEQYF
14	.	TRBV6-5	TRBJ1-2	.	TGTGCCAGCCGAGGGGCGGGAGCTAACTATGGCTACACCTTC	CASRGAGANYGYTF
13	.	TRBV9	TRBJ2-7	.	TGTGCCAGCAGCGTGGGACACTCCTACGAGCAGTACTTC	CASSVGHSYEQYF
14	TRBD1	TRBV5-8	TRBJ2-7	.	TGTGCCAGCAGCTTCGGGACAGGGGTGTACGAGCAGTACTTC	CASSFGTGVYEQYF
15	TRBD2	TRBV2	TRBJ2-3	.	TGTGCCAGCACGAGGTTAGCGGGAGGGGTGGATACGCAGTATTTT	CASTRLAGGVDTQYF
15	TRBD2	TRBV4-3	TRBJ2-1	once	TGCGCCAGCAGCCAGACGCTAGCGGGATACAATGAGCAGTTCTTC	CASSQTLAGYNEQFF
14	.	TRBV9	TRBJ2-7	.	TGTGCCAGCAGCGCACGGACAGCACCCTACGAGCAGTACTTC	CASSARTAPYEQYF
16	.	TRBV4-2	TRBJ1-3	few	TGTGCCAGCAGCCAAGATACTGATGCATCTAGTAACACCATATATTTT	CASSQDTDASSNTIYF
12	.	TRBV9	TRBJ2-3	.	TGTGCCAGCAGCCCAAACACAGATACGCAGTATTTT	CASSPNTDTQYF
14	TRBD2	TRBV25-1	TRBJ2-3	once	TGTGCCAGCAGTAGGGCGGGAGGGCCAGATACGCAGTATTTT	CASSRAGGPDTQYF
13	.	TRBV4-3	TRBJ2-5	once	TGCGCCAGCAGCCAAGACCTTCTAGAGACCCAGTACTTC	CASSQDLLETQYF
15	.	TRBV2	TRBJ1-5	.	TGTGCCAGCAGTGAAGCACCAGGGGGCAATCAGCCCCAGCATTTT	CASSEAPGGNQPQHF
13	.	TRBV5-1	TRBJ2-1	.	TGCGCCAGCAGCTACATCTCCTACAATGAGCAGTTCTTC	CASSYISYNEQFF
13	TRBD1	TRBV7-2	TRBJ2-7	.	TGTGCCAGCAGGACAGGGAGCACCTACGAGCAGTACTTC	CASRTGSTYEQYF
16	TRBD1	TRBV19	TRBJ1-1	.	TGTGCCAGTAGTATTGGAGGAGAGGGGGCCGGGACTGAAGCTTTCTTT	CASSIGGEGAGTEAFF
16	TRBD2	TRBV5-6	TRBJ2-3	.	TGTGCCAGCACCCTGGGACTAGCGGGAGGTAGAGATACGCAGTATTTT	CASTLGLAGGRDTQYF
15	TRBD1	TRBV2	TRBJ2-3	.	TGTGCCAGCAGTGTTCAGGGGGTTATTACAGATACGCAGTATTTT	CASSVQGVITDTQYF
17	TRBD2	TRBV27	TRBJ2-6	.	TGTGCCAGCAGTTTAGGGGACTATGCCTCTGGGGCCAACGTCCTGACTTTC	CASSLGDYASGANVLTF
15	TRBD2	TRBV7-2	TRBJ2-5	.	TGTGCCAGCAGCTTAGGTTCGGGAGGCCAAGAGACCCAGTACTTC	CASSLGSGGQETQYF
15	.	TRBV7-2	TRBJ2-2	.	TGTGCCAGCAGCCCAGGACAGATTAACACCGGGGAGCTGTTTTTT	CASSPGQINTGELFF
10	.	TRBV29-1	TRBJ2-5	.	TGCAGCGTGGCTGTAGAGACCCAGTACTTC	CSVAVETQYF
13	.	TRBV4-3	TRBJ2-1	.	TGCGCCAGCAGCCAAGAACGCAGAAATGAGCAGTTCTTC	CASSQERRNEQFF
14	.	TRBV6-5	TRBJ2-7	.	TGTGCCAGCAGTTACTTATCCAGGGTCCACGAGCAGTACTTC	CASSYLSRVHEQYF
15	TRBD2	TRBV27	TRBJ2-7	.	TGTGCCAGCAGCTCGACTAGTCGGGGGGACTACGAGCAGTACTTC	CASSSTSRGDYEQYF
12	.	TRBV10-3	TRBJ1-1	.	TGTGCCATCAGCCGCCTGAACTCTGAAGCTTTCTTT	CAISRLNSEAFF
13	.	TRBV9	TRBJ2-2	.	TGTGCCAGCAGCGTACTAACCACCGGGGAGCTGTTTTTT	CASSVLTTGELFF
14	TRBD2	TRBV6-6	TRBJ2-1	once	TGTGCCCTAAAAATGGGACTAGAGTACAATGAGCAGTTCTTC	CALKMGLEYNEQFF
15	.	TRBV5-8	TRBJ2-4	.	TGTGCCAGCAGCTTGGGACATTGGGAGGAGAACATTCAGTACTTC	CASSLGHWEENIQYF
15	TRBD2	TRBV5-4	TRBJ2-5	.	TGTGCCAGCAGCTTTAATCTAGCGGGAGTCGAGACCCAGTACTTC	CASSFNLAGVETQYF
12	.	TRBV9	TRBJ2-1	.	TGTGCCAGCAGCGCTGAGTACAATGAGCAGTTCTTC	CASSAEYNEQFF
16	TRBD1	TRBV9	TRBJ2-1	.	TGTGCCAGCAGCGTAAGGGGGACAGGGGAAGCAATTGAGCAGTTCTTC	CASSVRGTGEAIEQFF
14	.	TRBV19	TRBJ1-2	once	TGTGCCAGTAGTATCGGAGGGGCCTTAAATGGCTACACCTTC	CASSIGGALNGYTF
17	.	TRBV4-2	TRBJ2-7	.	TGTGCCAGCAGCCAAGATAGAGGACAGATGTTCTCCTACGAGCAGTACTTC	CASSQDRGQMFSYEQYF
16	TRBD1	TRBV5-4	TRBJ2-2	.	TGTGCCAGCAGAACAGGGGGCGCGCGGAACACCGGGGAGCTGTTTTTT	CASRTGGARNTGELFF
17	TRBD2	TRBV28	TRBJ2-1	.	TGTGCCAGCAGTTTTTCATACAGCGGGAGTCTTGGTAATGAGCAGTTCTTC	CASSFSYSGSLGNEQFF
14	.	TRBV4-1	TRBJ2-1	once	TGCGCCAGCAGCCAAGAGGTGCGGGACAATGAGCAGTTCTTC	CASSQEVRDNEQFF
13	.	TRBV15	TRBJ1-6	.	TGTGCCACCAGCAGTACGGGTAATTCACCCCTCCACTTT	CATSSTGNSPLHF
17	TRBD2	TRBV15	TRBJ2-3	.	TGTGCCACCAGCAGAGGAGGACTAGCGGGAGGGCCGGATACGCAGTATTTT	CATSRGGLAGGPDTQYF
14	.	TRBV10-3	TRBJ2-1	.	TGTGCCATCAGCCAGGGTAGCTCCTACAATGAGCAGTTCTTC	CAISQGSSYNEQFF
15	.	TRBV5-1	TRBJ2-1	.	TGCGCCAGCAGCTTTAACAAGGGGACTGACAATGAGCAGTTCTTC	CASSFNKGTDNEQFF
14	.	TRBV5-1	TRBJ1-1	.	TGCGCCAGCAGCTTGGGAGGGTCCAACACTGAAGCTTTCTTT	CASSLGGSNTEAFF